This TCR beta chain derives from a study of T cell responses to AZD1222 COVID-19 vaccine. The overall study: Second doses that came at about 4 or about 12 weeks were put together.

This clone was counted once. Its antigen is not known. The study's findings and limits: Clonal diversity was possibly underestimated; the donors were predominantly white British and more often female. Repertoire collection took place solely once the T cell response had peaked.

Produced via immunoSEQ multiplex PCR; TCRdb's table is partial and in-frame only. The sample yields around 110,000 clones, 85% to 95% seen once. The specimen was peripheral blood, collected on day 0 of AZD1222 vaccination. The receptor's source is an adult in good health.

The CDR3 sequence is CASSPSGVHYEQYF. The CDR3 DNA sequence: TGTGCCAGCAGCCCCAGTGGGGTGCATTACGAGCAGTACTTC. The chain recombines TRBV7-8 with TRBJ2-7; the D is unclear. The CDR3 length is 14 residues. V lost 5 bases and J lost 4, with 15 bases in between. Per germline, CDR1 SGHVS and CDR2 FQNEAQ.